Presented here are 9 T cell receptor beta chains from one specimen sequenced in a study of OX40 agonist ivuxolimab in advanced cancers. This table comes from immunoSEQ multiplex PCR, and its TCRdb copy is limited to in-frame clones, with some not included. This sample has some 46,000 clones, with more than 70% found just once. The sequenced sample was CD4+ or CD8+ T cells sorted from blood, obtained in a trial of the OX40 agonist ivuxolimab. The source of these receptors is an adult with an advanced solid tumor such as melanoma, head and neck, liver or kidney cancer.

The rearrangement links TRBV7-8 to TRBJ2-5; the match to TRBD1 covers 7 bases. The germline V gene has CDR1 SGHVS and CDR2 FQNEAQ. The V segment lost 3 bases and the J segment 0 bases; nucleotides outside the gene matches: 7. This CDR3 comprises 16 residues. The CDR3 nucleotides are TGTGCCAGCAGCTTTCGCCCCGGACAGGACCAAGAGACCCAGTACTTC. Its protein is CASSFRPGQDQETQYF.

The rearrangement uses TRBV27 and TRBJ1-6; D might be TRBD1 (5 bases). The V end lost 7 bases, the J end lost 9 bases, and 22 bases lay between the germline ends. The CDR3 length is 16 residues. Germline lookup yields CDR1 MNHEY and CDR2 SMNVEV (reference sequence). CDR3 protein: CASTISGHQGVSPLHF. The CDR3 DNA reads TGTGCCAGCACCATAAGCGGACACCAAGGAGTTTCACCCCTCCACTTT.

The chain carries TRBV7-9 and TRBJ2-5; D remains ambiguous. V lost 7 bases and J lost 3, with 15 bases in between. The CDR3 covers 14 residues. Per the germline V gene, CDR1 is SEHNR and CDR2 is FQNEAQ (reference sequence). Here the CDR3 reads CASTPEVWEETQYF. The CDR3 DNA reads TGTGCCAGCACCCCCGAAGTGTGGGAAGAGACCCAGTACTTC.

The CDR3 DNA reads TGCGCCAGCCAAGGGAACAGGACAGCCGGTCGCCCGCTGCTTTACAATGAGCAGTTCTTC. Its translation is CASQGNRTAGRPLLYNEQFF. The chain uses TRBV10-1 and TRBJ2-1; possible D gene TRBD1, 6 bases. The germline gives CDR1 WNHNN, CDR2 SYGVQD (reference sequence). The CDR3 is 20 amino acids. Trimming removed 8 bases from V and 4 bases from J, with 33 bases in between.

The rearrangement uses TRBV6-1 and TRBJ2-7, with D possibly being TRBD1 (6 bases). Germline assignment: CDR1 MNHNS and CDR2 SASEGT. This CDR3 region has 14 residues. V was shortened by 3 bases and J by 3 bases, with 12 bases between the two germline ends. DNA for the CDR3: TGTGCCAGCAGTGATCAGGGGAACAACTACGAGCAGTACTTC. Amino acid sequence: CASSDQGNNYEQYF.

Notes on this clone: Germline is not matched at one junction end, which may reflect a read error. The V and J genes are TRBV7-7 and TRBJ1-4; D ambiguous. The length of the CDR3 is 12 residues. CDR1 SSHAT and CDR2 FNYEAQ come from the germline V gene (reference sequence). CDR3 sequence reads: CASKGEDEKLFF. The CDR3 bases are TGTGCTAGCAAGGGCGAGGATGAAAAACTGTTTTTT.

This clone was counted only a few times. V and J are TRBV7-2 and TRBJ2-7, with D hard to call. Germline assignment: CDR1 SGHTA and CDR2 FQGNSA. The CDR3 runs to 10 residues. V was trimmed by 8 bases and J by 3 bases, leaving 5 bases between them. The chain's CDR3 is CASGYYEQYF. The DNA of the CDR3 is TGTGCCAGCGGATACTACGAGCAGTACTTC.

This chain uses TRBV7-3 with TRBJ1-1, with 11 bases fitting TRBD1. The V gene's germline CDR1 is SGHTA and CDR2 FQGTGA. The CDR3 is made up of 17 amino acids. With V trimmed by 5 bases and J by 1 base, 9 bases remained unmatched. In nucleotides, the CDR3 is TGTGCCAGCAGCCCGTACGGGACAGGGGGGGCGAACACTGAAGCTTTCTTT. This gives the protein CASSPYGTGGANTEAFF.

The chain employs TRBV27 and TRBJ2-7; 7 nucleotides line up with TRBD2. The V gene end was trimmed by 8 bases and the J gene end by 6 bases; junction bases not matched to a gene: 4. The CDR3 spans 11 residues. Germline V gives CDR1 MNHEY, CDR2 SMNVEV (reference sequence). The CDR3 DNA sequence: TGTGCCAGCGGGGGGGTCTCCGAGCAGTACTTC. Translating gives CASGGVSEQYF.